These 10 T cell receptor beta chains were all obtained from the same sample, sequenced in a study of Tregs in tolerant kidney transplant recipients. Data came from immunoSEQ multiplex PCR; TCRdb stores just in-frame clones and leaves some out. This sample yields about 240,000 clones, of which around 82% are seen a single time; around 0.68% belongs to the top ten. The specimen sequenced was CD4+ T cells from blood. The source of these receptors is a human donor in good health.

V and J are TRBV19 and TRBJ1-1; D gene uncertain. From germline, CDR1 is LNHDA and CDR2 SQIVND (reference sequence). V was cut by 5 bases and J by 2 bases, with 12 bases left in between. The CDR3 has 14 residues. CDR3 sequence (DNA): TGTGCCAGTAGTTCGCGGGAGAGAAACACTGAAGCTTTCTTT. Residues: CASSSRERNTEAFF.

This chain links TRBV2 with TRBJ2-7; possibly TRBD2 for D (7 bases). Germline lookup yields CDR1 SNHLY and CDR2 FYNNEI. V lost 8 bases and J lost 11, with 25 bases in between. This CDR3 is built from 14 residues. CDR3 nucleotides: TGTGCCAGCGAAGGGGGAGGGTTCCAGGCGGCGGAGTACTTC. Its translation: CASEGGGFQAAEYF.

This chain links TRBV19 with TRBJ1-4; no definite D call. The germline gives CDR1 LNHDA, CDR2 SQIVND (reference sequence). The CDR3 consists of 13 residues. The CDR3 region has the DNA TGTGCGACGACCGGATCGGGTAATGAAAAACTGTTTTTT. This sequence encodes CATTGSGNEKLFF.

In regard to this clone: At one boundary the junction diverges from the germline segment, which might be a read error. The chain has TRBV18 and TRBJ1-5; the D gene is possibly TRBD1 (5 bases). The CDR3 covers 14 residues. CDR1 and CDR2 from the germline V gene are KGHSH and LQKENI. DNA of the CDR3: TGTGCCAGCGCACCGATGGGGGGCAATCAGCCCCAGCATTTT. Its protein product is CASAPMGGNQPQHF.

The chain couples TRBV18 to TRBJ1-4; maybe TRBD1 (5 bases). Germline V gene lookup returns CDR1 KGHSH and CDR2 LQKENI. The ends were cut back, 2 bases at V and 4 bases at J, with 14 bases in the middle. This CDR3 is 16 amino acids long. The CDR3: CASSPRSGRNNEKLFF. The CDR3, as DNA: TGTGCCAGCTCACCAAGATCGGGACGGAATAATGAAAAACTGTTTTTT.

This chain uses TRBV7-2 with TRBJ2-5; 9 nucleotides agree with TRBD2. CDR1 and CDR2 from the germline V gene are SGHTA and FQGNSA. V shed 1 base and J 5 bases; nucleotides not matched to a gene: 8. CDR3 length equals 16 residues. CDR3 coding DNA: TGTGCCAGCAGCTTAGTGGCGCGGGGGGGCCGCGAGACCCAGTACTTC. Translated, it gives CASSLVARGGRETQYF.

The chain couples TRBV7-9 to TRBJ2-7; TRBD2 aligns across 7 bases. Trimming cost V 3 bases and J 5 bases; bases outside gene matches: 16. The CDR3 is 17 residues long. Germline CDR1 SEHNR, CDR2 FQNEAQ (reference sequence). The CDR3 here is CASSFRLREKGNHEQYF. In nucleotides, the CDR3 is TGTGCCAGCAGCTTTCGGTTGCGGGAGAAAGGCAACCACGAGCAGTACTTC.

The chain carries TRBV5-8 and TRBJ1-1, with 8 bases matching TRBD1. The CDR3 is 14 amino acids. The V gene end was trimmed by 4 bases and the J gene end by 8 bases; junction bases not matched to a gene: 10. Germline CDR1 SGHTS, CDR2 YDEGEE. In DNA form, the CDR3 reads TGTGCCAGCAGCCCCAGGACAGGGACCTCCGAAGCTTTCTTT. Translating gives CASSPRTGTSEAFF. Based on the CDR3 plus reference TRBV5-8 and TRBJ1-1, the full variable domain is EAGVTQSPTHLIKTRGQQATLRCSPISGHTSVYWYQQALGLGLQFLLWYDEGEERNRGNFPPRFSGRQFPNYSSELNVNALELEDSALYLCASSPRTGTSEAFFGQGTRLTVV.

The chain recombines TRBV6-4 with TRBJ2-2; 7 bases line up with TRBD2. The CDR3 is made up of 14 amino acids. Per germline, CDR1 MRHNA and CDR2 SNTAGT. The J segment lost 4 bases and the V segment lost 4 bases, leaving 3 bases of the junction unmatched. As DNA, the CDR3 is TGTGCCAGCAGTGGCGGGAGTGCCACCGGGGAGCTGTTTTTT. It codes for CASSGGSATGELFF.

The chain employs TRBV5-4 and TRBJ1-4, with D perhaps matching TRBD1 (5 bases). This CDR3 is 15 amino acids long. V was shortened by 3 bases and J by 6 bases, with 15 bases between the two germline ends. Germline V gene lookup returns CDR1 SGHNT and CDR2 YYREEE (reference sequence). The CDR3 region has the DNA TGTGCCAGCAGCTCGCGCCCCGGGGGGGATGAAAAACTGTTTTTT. It specifies CASSSRPGGDEKLFF.